The clone carrying this TCR beta chain has only a few counts. Its matching antigen is unknown. This entry belongs to a study of T cells after yellow fever vaccination. Across the whole study: Preparation of fractions with low cell numbers was performed using SMART-Seq v4 Ultra Low Input. The study, taken as a whole, reports: Subsequent to the booster, the majority of primary-vaccination clones reappeared (96% CD4, 85% to 90% CD8).

Trimming stripped 3 bases from V and 1 base from J, with 9 bases between. The CDR3 is 15 amino acids. MiXCR, run by TCRdb on the 5' RACE reads, gives a single entry per CDR3 protein. The sample comprises about 300,000 distinct CDR3 sequences, 3.5% to 4.5% of which are singletons, and around 24% rests with the top ten. This rearrangement joins TRBV12-3 or TRBV12-4 to TRBJ2-2, with D perhaps matching TRBD2 (6 bases). The receptor's source is a young man who received the YFV17D yellow fever vaccine. The material sequenced was PBMCs, taken 5 days after the yellow fever booster vaccination. The CDR3 DNA follows: TGTGCCAGCAGTTTCTACGGGGGGAACACCGGGGAGCTGTTTTTT. Amino acid sequence: CASSFYGGNTGELFF.